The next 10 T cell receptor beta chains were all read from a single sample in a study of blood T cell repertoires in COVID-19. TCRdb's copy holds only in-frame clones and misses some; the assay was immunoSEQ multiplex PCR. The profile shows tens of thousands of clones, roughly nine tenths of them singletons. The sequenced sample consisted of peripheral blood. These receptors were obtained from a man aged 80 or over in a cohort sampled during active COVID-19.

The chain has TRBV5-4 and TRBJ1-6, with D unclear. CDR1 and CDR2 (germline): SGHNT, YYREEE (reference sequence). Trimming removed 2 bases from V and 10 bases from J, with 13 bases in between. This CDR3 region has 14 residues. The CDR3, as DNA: TGTGCCAGCAGCTTCGAGGGCTTGAGGTCACCCCTCCACTTT. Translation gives CASSFEGLRSPLHF.

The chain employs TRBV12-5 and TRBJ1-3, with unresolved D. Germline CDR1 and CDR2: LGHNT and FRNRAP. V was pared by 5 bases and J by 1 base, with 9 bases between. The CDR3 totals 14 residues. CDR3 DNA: TGTGCTAGTGGTAGATCAGGATCTGGAAACACCATATATTTT. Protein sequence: CASGRSGSGNTIYF.

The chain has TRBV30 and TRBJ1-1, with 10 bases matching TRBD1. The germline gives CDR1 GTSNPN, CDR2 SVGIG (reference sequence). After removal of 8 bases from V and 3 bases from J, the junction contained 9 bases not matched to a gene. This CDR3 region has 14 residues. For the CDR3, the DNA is TGTGCCGGTACGACAGGGGGCGCGTACACTGAAGCTTTCTTT. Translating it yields CAGTTGGAYTEAFF. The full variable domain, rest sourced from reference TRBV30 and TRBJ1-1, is SQTIHQWPATLVQPVGSPLSLECTVEGTSNPNLYWYRQAAGRGLQLLFYSVGIGQISSEVPQNLSASRPQDRQFILSSKKLLLSDSGFYLCAGTTGGAYTEAFFGQGTRLTVV.

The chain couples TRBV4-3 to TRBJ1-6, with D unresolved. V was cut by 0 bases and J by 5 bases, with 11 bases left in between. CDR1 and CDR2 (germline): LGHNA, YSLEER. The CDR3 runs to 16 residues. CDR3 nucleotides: TGCGCCAGCAGCCAAGATCTGTGGGCAGATAATTCACCCCTCCACTTT. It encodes CASSQDLWADNSPLHF.

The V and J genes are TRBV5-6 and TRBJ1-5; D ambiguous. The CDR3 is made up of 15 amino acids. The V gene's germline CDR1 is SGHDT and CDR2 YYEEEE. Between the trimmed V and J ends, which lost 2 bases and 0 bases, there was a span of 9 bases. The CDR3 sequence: CASSLRGSSNQPQHF. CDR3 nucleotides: TGTGCCAGCAGCTTACGAGGCAGTAGCAATCAGCCCCAGCATTTT.

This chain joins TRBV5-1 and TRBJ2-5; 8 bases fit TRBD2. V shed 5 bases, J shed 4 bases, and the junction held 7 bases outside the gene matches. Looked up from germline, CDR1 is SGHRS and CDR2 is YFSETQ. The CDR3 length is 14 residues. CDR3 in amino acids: CASSPGGPPETQYF. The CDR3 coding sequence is TGCGCCAGCAGTCCGGGAGGGCCCCCAGAGACCCAGTACTTC.

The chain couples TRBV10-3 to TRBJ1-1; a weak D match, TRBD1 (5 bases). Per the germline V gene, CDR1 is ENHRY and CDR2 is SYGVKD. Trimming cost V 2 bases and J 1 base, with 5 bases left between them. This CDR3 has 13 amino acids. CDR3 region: CAISEGQNTEAFF. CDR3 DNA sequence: TGTGCCATCAGTGAGGGACAGAACACTGAAGCTTTCTTT.

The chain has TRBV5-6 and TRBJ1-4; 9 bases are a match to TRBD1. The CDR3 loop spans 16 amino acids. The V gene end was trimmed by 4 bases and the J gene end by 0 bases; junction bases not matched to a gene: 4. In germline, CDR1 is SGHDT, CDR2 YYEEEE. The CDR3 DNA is TGTGCCAGCAGCCGACAGGGGGTCTCAACTAATGAAAAACTGTTTTTT. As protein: CASSRQGVSTNEKLFF.

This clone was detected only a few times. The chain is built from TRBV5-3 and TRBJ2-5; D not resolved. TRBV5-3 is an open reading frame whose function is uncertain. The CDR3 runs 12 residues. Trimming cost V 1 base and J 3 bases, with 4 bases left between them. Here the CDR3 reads CARSLFEETQYF. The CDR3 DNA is TGTGCCAGAAGCTTGTTCGAAGAGACCCAGTACTTC.

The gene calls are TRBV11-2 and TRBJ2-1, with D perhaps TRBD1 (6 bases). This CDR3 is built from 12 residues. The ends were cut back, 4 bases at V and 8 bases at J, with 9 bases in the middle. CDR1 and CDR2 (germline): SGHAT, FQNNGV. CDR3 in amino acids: CASSSTGHEQFF. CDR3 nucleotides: TGTGCCAGCAGCTCCACAGGGCATGAGCAGTTCTTC.